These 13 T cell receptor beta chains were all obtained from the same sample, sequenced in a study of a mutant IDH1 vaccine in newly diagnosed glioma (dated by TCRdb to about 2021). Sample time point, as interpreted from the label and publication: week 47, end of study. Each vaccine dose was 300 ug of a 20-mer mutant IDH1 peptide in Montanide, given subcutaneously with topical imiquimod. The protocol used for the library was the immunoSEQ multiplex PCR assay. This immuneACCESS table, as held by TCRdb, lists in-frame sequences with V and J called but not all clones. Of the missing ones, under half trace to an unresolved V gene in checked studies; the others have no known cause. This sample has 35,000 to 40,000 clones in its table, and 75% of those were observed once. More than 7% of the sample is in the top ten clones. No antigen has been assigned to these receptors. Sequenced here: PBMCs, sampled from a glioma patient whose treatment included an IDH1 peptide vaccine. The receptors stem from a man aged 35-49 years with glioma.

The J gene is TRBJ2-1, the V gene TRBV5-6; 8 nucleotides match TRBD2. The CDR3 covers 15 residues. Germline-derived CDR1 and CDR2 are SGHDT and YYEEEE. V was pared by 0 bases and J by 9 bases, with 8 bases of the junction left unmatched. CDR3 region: CASSLAGRADGEQFF. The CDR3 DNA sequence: TGTGCCAGCAGCTTGGCCGGGAGGGCCGACGGTGAGCAGTTCTTC.

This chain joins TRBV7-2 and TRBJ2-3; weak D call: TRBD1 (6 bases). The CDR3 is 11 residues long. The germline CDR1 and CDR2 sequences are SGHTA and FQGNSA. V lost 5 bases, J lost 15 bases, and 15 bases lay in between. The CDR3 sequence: CASSEQGLVYF. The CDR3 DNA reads TGTGCCAGCAGCGAACAGGGTTTAGTCTATTTT.

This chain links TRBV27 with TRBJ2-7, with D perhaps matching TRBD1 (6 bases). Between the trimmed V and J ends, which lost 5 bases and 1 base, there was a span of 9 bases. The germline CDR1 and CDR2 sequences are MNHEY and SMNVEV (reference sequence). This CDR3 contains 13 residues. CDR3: CASSRTVSYEQYF. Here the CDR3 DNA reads TGTGCCAGCAGTCGGACAGTGTCCTACGAGCAGTACTTC.

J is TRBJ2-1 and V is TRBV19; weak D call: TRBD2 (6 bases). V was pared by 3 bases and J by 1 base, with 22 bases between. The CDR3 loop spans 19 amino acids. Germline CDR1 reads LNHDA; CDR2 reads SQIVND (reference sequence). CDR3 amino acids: CASSMVGLRSFGSYNEQFF. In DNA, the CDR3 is TGTGCCAGTAGTATGGTGGGACTCCGGTCCTTTGGGTCCTACAATGAGCAGTTCTTC.

The CDR3 sequence: CASSPQTGGNNEQFF. The CDR3 coding sequence is TGTGCCAGCTCACCTCAGACAGGGGGTAACAATGAGCAGTTCTTC. The chain carries TRBV18 and TRBJ2-1; 9 bases align to TRBD1. V trimming: 3 bases; J trimming: 5 bases; junction bases outside the gene matches: 5. Germline V CDR1 and CDR2: KGHSH, LQKENI. This CDR3 has 15 residues.

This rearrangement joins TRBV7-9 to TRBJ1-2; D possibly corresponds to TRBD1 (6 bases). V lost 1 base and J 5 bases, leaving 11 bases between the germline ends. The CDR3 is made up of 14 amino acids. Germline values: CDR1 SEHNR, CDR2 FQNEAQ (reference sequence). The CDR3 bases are TGTGCCAGCAGCTTAGAAGGGACACGTTATGGCTACACCTTC. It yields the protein CASSLEGTRYGYTF.

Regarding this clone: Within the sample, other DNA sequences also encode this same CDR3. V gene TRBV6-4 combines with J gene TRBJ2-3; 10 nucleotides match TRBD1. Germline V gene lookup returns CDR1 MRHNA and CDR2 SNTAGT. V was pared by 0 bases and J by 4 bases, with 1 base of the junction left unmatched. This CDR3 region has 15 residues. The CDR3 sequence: CASSDSGQGADTQYF. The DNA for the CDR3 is TGTGCCAGCAGTGACTCCGGACAGGGGGCAGATACGCAGTATTTT.

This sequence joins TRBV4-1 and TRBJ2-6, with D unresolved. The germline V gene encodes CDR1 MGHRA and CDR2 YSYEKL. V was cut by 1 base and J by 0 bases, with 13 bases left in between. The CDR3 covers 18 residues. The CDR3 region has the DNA TGCGCCAGCAGCCAAGCCGGTTCAATCTTCTCTGGGGCCAACGTCCTGACTTTC. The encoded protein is CASSQAGSIFSGANVLTF.

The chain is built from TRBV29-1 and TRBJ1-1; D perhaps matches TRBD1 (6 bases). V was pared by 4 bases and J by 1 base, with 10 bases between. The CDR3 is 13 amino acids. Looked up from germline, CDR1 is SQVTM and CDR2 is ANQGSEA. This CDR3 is CSVVKGGNTEAFF. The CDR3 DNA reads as TGCAGCGTTGTGAAGGGGGGGAACACTGAAGCTTTCTTT.

CDR3 sequence: CASSPTAAYEQYV. The CDR3 nucleotides read TGTGCCAGCTCACCGACCGCAGCCTACGAGCAGTACGTC. This chain links TRBV18 with TRBJ2-7; D unclear. The CDR3 is made up of 13 amino acids. Trimming left V 3 bases short and J 2 bases short, with 8 bases between. The germline V gene has CDR1 KGHSH and CDR2 LQKENI.

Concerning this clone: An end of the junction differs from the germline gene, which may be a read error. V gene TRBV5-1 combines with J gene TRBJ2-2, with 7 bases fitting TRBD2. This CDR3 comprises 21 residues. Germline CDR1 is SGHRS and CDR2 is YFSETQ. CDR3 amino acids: CASSLASTAGVLFPNAGELFF. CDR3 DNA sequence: TGCGCCAGCAGCTTGGCTTCGACGGCGGGGGTTTTGTTTCCGAACGCCGGGGAGCTGTTTTTT.

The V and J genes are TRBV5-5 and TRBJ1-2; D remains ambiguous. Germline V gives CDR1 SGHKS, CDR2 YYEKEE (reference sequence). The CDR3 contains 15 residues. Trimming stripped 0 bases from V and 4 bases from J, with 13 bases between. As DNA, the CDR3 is TGTGCCAGCAGCTTGGATAACAGTCCCCTCTATGGCTACACCTTC. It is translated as CASSLDNSPLYGYTF. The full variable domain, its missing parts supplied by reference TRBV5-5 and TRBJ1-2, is DAGVTQSPTHLIKTRGQQVTLRCSPISGHKSVSWYQQVLGQGPQFIFQYYEKEERGRGNFPDRFSARQFPNYSSELNVNALLLGDSALYLCASSLDNSPLYGYTFGSGTRLTVV.

CDR3 loop: CASSPLFLVQETQYF. DNA for the CDR3: TGTGCCAGCAGTCCCCTCTTTTTGGTCCAAGAGACCCAGTACTTC. The V gene is TRBV6-6, the J gene TRBJ2-5; D gene ambiguous. V shed 5 bases and J shed 1 base, with 14 bases lying between them. The germline V gene has CDR1 MNHNY and CDR2 SVGAGI (reference sequence). The CDR3 is 15 amino acids.